These T cell receptor beta chains were read from a single sample in a study of shared clonotypes between healthy human individuals. Repertoires were generated with immunoSEQ multiplex PCR, while TCRdb's copy carries only in-frame clones and drops some. The table has about 690,000 clones, roughly 87% seen once. Sequenced input: memory CD8+ T cells from PBMCs. The receptors here all came from a young man in good health. Some clones in this sample may be carry-over from other donors' samples. Each CDR3 is given with its conserved first and last residue. The D gene is left open where the match is weak. Size tells how often a clone was seen (once, few, many) or the class of an expanded clone, and some rows leave it out.

cdr3_nt: TGTGCCAGCAAAGGTAGGGAGGGAAGCTCCTACGAGCAGTACTTC
cdr3_aa: CASKGREGSSYEQYF
j_call: TRBJ2-7
v_call: TRBV6-1
clone_size: NA
d_call: TRBD2

cdr3_nt: TGTGCCAGCAGCTTGGACTCTACACATGAGCAGTTCTTC
cdr3_aa: CASSLDSTHEQFF
j_call: TRBJ2-1
v_call: TRBV5-4
clone_size: once
d_call: NA

cdr3_nt: TGCAGCGTCCCACAGGGAAACACTGAAGCTTTCTTT
cdr3_aa: CSVPQGNTEAFF
j_call: TRBJ1-1
v_call: TRBV29-1
clone_size: NA
d_call: NA

cdr3_nt: TGTGCCGGGCGCGGGGGGAGCAATCAGCCCCAGCATTTT
cdr3_aa: CAGRGGSNQPQHF
j_call: TRBJ1-5
v_call: TRBV28
clone_size: NA
d_call: NA

cdr3_nt: TGTGCCAGTAGTCCCTACAGGAATAGCAATCAGCCCCAGCATTTT
cdr3_aa: CASSPYRNSNQPQHF
j_call: TRBJ1-5
v_call: TRBV19
clone_size: NA
d_call: NA

cdr3_nt: TGCGCCAGCAGCCTTGGACGACCGGGACAGTACGAGACCCAGTACTTC
cdr3_aa: CASSLGRPGQYETQYF
j_call: TRBJ2-5
v_call: TRBV4-1
clone_size: NA
d_call: TRBD1

cdr3_nt: TGTGCCAGCAGCGTATGGACGGGAGAGCAGTTCTTC
cdr3_aa: CASSVWTGEQFF
j_call: TRBJ2-1
v_call: TRBV9
clone_size: NA
d_call: NA

cdr3_nt: TGTGCCAGCAGATCACAGGGGGAAGTCCAAGCGGGAGTGGTTTCCTACGAGCAGTACTTC
cdr3_aa: CASRSQGEVQAGVVSYEQYF
j_call: TRBJ2-7
v_call: TRBV13
clone_size: NA
d_call: NA

cdr3_nt: TGTGCCAGCAGCACTCGGGACAATAAGAACACCGGGGAGCTGTTTTTT
cdr3_aa: CASSTRDNKNTGELFF
j_call: TRBJ2-2
v_call: TRBV7-9
clone_size: NA
d_call: NA

cdr3_nt: TGTGCCAGCAGCCCCCTTTTGGAACATAATAATTCACCCCTCCACTTT
cdr3_aa: CASSPLLEHNNSPLHF
j_call: TRBJ1-6
v_call: TRBV5-6
clone_size: NA
d_call: NA

cdr3_nt: TGTGCCAGCAGCTTAGGACATGGCCCCCACAATGAGCAGTTCTTC
cdr3_aa: CASSLGHGPHNEQFF
j_call: TRBJ2-1
v_call: TRBV7-2
clone_size: NA
d_call: NA

cdr3_nt: TGTGCCAGCTCACCCACTGGGAGGACAGTCTCCTACGAGCAGTACTTC
cdr3_aa: CASSPTGRTVSYEQYF
j_call: TRBJ2-7
v_call: TRBV18
clone_size: NA
d_call: NA

cdr3_nt: TGTGCCAGCAGTTACTCAAGAGGGACCCTAACCTACGAGCAGTACTTC
cdr3_aa: CASSYSRGTLTYEQYF
j_call: TRBJ2-7
v_call: TRBV6-5
clone_size: NA
d_call: NA

cdr3_nt: TGTGCCAGCAGTGGCGAGGGTCCCGGGGAGCTGTTTTTT
cdr3_aa: CASSGEGPGELFF
j_call: TRBJ2-2
v_call: TRBV2
clone_size: NA
d_call: NA

cdr3_nt: TGTGCCAGCAGCTTAGGGGGCGGGATGGAGACCCAGTACTTC
cdr3_aa: CASSLGGGMETQYF
j_call: TRBJ2-5
v_call: TRBV7-3
clone_size: NA
d_call: NA

cdr3_nt: TGTGCCAGCAGTGAGCGGTGGGGGGCGGATGAAAAACTGTTTTTT
cdr3_aa: CASSERWGADEKLFF
j_call: TRBJ1-4
v_call: TRBV2
clone_size: once
d_call: NA

cdr3_nt: TGCAGCGTTGAAAGGGGGGGGGCCACTGAAGCTTTCTTT
cdr3_aa: CSVERGGATEAFF
j_call: TRBJ1-1
v_call: TRBV29-1
clone_size: NA
d_call: NA

cdr3_nt: TGTGCCAGCAGTTTATTTAACTATGGCTACACCTTC
cdr3_aa: CASSLFNYGYTF
j_call: TRBJ1-2
v_call: TRBV28
clone_size: NA
d_call: NA

cdr3_nt: TGTGCCAGCGGGGGAGGGAGATCCTACGAGCAGTACTTC
cdr3_aa: CASGGGRSYEQYF
j_call: TRBJ2-7
v_call: TRBV27
clone_size: NA
d_call: TRBD2

cdr3_nt: TGTGCCAGCTCACCGGGTCCTGGGTCCTACAATGAGCAGTTCTTC
cdr3_aa: CASSPGPGSYNEQFF
j_call: TRBJ2-1
v_call: TRBV18
clone_size: NA
d_call: NA

cdr3_nt: TGCGCCAGCAGCTTAAATGACGGTGTATTGGGAGGCTACACCTTC
cdr3_aa: CASSLNDGVLGGYTF
j_call: TRBJ1-2
v_call: TRBV5-1
clone_size: NA
d_call: NA

cdr3_nt: TGTGCCAGCAGCTCCGGCCGGGACAGAAGCTCCTACGAGCAGTACTTC
cdr3_aa: CASSSGRDRSSYEQYF
j_call: TRBJ2-7
v_call: TRBV7-9
clone_size: NA
d_call: TRBD1

cdr3_nt: TGTGCCAGCAGTCCTCGTGGCAGGGGTGCCACTAACTATGGCTACACCTTC
cdr3_aa: CASSPRGRGATNYGYTF
j_call: TRBJ1-2
v_call: TRBV28
clone_size: NA
d_call: NA

cdr3_nt: TGTGCCAGCACTCAGGGGAACTATGGCTACACCTTC
cdr3_aa: CASTQGNYGYTF
j_call: TRBJ1-2
v_call: TRBV28
clone_size: NA
d_call: NA

cdr3_nt: TGTGCCACCAGCAGAAGCCCGGGACATCGGAACACCGGGGAGCTGTTTTTT
cdr3_aa: CATSRSPGHRNTGELFF
j_call: TRBJ2-2
v_call: TRBV15
clone_size: NA
d_call: NA

cdr3_nt: TGTGCCAGTAGTACTAAAAGGACTAGCGGGAGTGTAGGCGGGGAGCTGTTTTTT
cdr3_aa: CASSTKRTSGSVGGELFF
j_call: TRBJ2-2
v_call: TRBV19
clone_size: few
d_call: TRBD2

cdr3_nt: TGCGCCAGCAGCCCGCCGTCCTTTTTAGGCTACACCTTC
cdr3_aa: CASSPPSFLGYTF
j_call: TRBJ1-2
v_call: TRBV5-1
clone_size: NA
d_call: NA